What follows describes a single T cell receptor beta chain. Its antigen is still unknown. These data are taken from a study of T cells in localized non-small cell lung cancer. Study-wide results and limits: Turning up in adjacent lung were a median roughly 59 of the top 100 tumor clones. Uninvolved adjacent lung showed higher T cell clonality than tumor.

Adjacent lung, free of atypia, was sampled at least 2 cm from the tumor margin. TCRdb's table, derived via immunoSEQ multiplex PCR, lists solely in-frame clones and lacks some. The table lists under 3,000 clones, more than 25% of them singletons. Germline trimming cut 6 bases from V and 4 bases from J; bases unmatched to any gene: 15. Germline V CDR1 and CDR2: MDHEN, SYDVKM. This CDR3 comprises 17 residues. The specimen comprised normal lung tissue next to the tumor, sampled before any cancer treatment. This TCR was sampled from a woman aged 40 to 75 with stage II squamous cell lung carcinoma. The rearrangement uses TRBV28 and TRBJ1-2; 9 bases fit TRBD1. The DNA for the CDR3 is TGTGCCAGCAGCTCACCGGGACAGGGTTGGGGAGGCTATGGCTACACCTTC. This sequence encodes CASSSPGQGWGGYGYTF.